This T cell receptor (beta chain) was recorded in a study of blood T cell repertoires in COVID-19. Study-level background: Acute and convalescent COVID-19 specimens originated in the United States, Italy and Spain. PBMCs, B-cell-depleted T cells, or T cells were the source of the cDNA or gDNA that made up the material.

Original data processing: The authors estimated nucleated cell counts from reference gene primer amplification. Only in-frame clones appear in the TCRdb table, and some are missing; sequencing was by immunoSEQ multiplex PCR. The V and J calls and clone size come from that table; D and trimming were worked out from the DNA. The data hold around 200,000 clones, with approximately 82% observed a single time. V was cut by 5 bases and J by 3 bases, with 15 bases left in between. The CDR3 length is 15 residues. In germline, CDR1 is SGHTA, CDR2 FQGTGA. The chain has TRBV7-3 and TRBJ2-3; D is perhaps TRBD1 (5 bases). The clonotype was recovered from a man aged 35 to 55 with active or convalescent COVID-19. The source material was peripheral blood. The CDR3, as DNA: TGTGCCAGCAGCCCACATCGACAGAAAACAGATACGCAGTATTTT. The encoded protein is CASSPHRQKTDTQYF.